The 27 T cell receptor beta chains given below trace back to one sample, sequenced in a study of cytomegalovirus exposure and HLA in healthy donors. Primers: 60 Vbeta forward and 13 Jbeta reverse. Libraries were prepared by immunoSEQ multiplex PCR; TCRdb keeps only in-frame clonotypes and omits some of them. This sample's table has 35,000 to 50,000 clones. Sequenced material: PBMCs. The source is a male donor in good health and CMV-seronegative.

The V call is TRBV7-3, the J call TRBJ2-6; the D is unclear. The CDR3 length is 15 residues. The V end was cut by 1 base, the J end by 4 bases, with 8 bases between. Germline CDR1 reads SGHTA; CDR2 reads FQGTGA. The DNA for the CDR3 is TGTGCCAGCAGCTTAATTGCAGGCGGGGCCAACGTCCTGACTTTC. Amino acid sequence: CASSLIAGGANVLTF. The variable domain in full, with the rest retrieved from reference TRBV7-3 and TRBJ2-6, is GAGVSQTPSNKVTEKGKYVELRCDPISGHTALYWYRQSLGQGPEFLIYFQGTGAADDSGLPNDRFFAVRPEGSVSTLKIQRTERGDSAVYLCASSLIAGGANVLTFGAGSRLTVL.

This rearrangement joins TRBV7-9 to TRBJ2-3, with 10 bases identical to TRBD2. The trim removed 4 bases at V and 4 bases at J, leaving 11 bases unmatched. The CDR3 loop spans 17 amino acids. The V gene's germline CDR1 is SEHNR and CDR2 FQNEAQ (reference sequence). This CDR3 is CASSSPGSGRAPDTQYF. Written as DNA, the CDR3 is TGTGCCAGCAGCTCTCCGGGGAGCGGGAGGGCCCCAGATACGCAGTATTTT.

The chain uses TRBV28 and TRBJ1-5; D remains ambiguous. Trimming removed 2 bases from V and 0 bases from J, with 11 bases in between. Germline V gene lookup returns CDR1 MDHEN and CDR2 SYDVKM. The CDR3 is made up of 16 amino acids. The DNA for the CDR3 is TGTGCCAGCAGTTTAACAGAAACCTATAGCAATCAGCCCCAGCATTTT. Translation: CASSLTETYSNQPQHF. The variable domain in full, with the rest retrieved from reference TRBV28 and TRBJ1-5, is DVKVTQSSRYLVKRTGEKVFLECVQDMDHENMFWYRQDPGLGLRLIYFSYDVKMKEKGDIPEGYSVSREKKERFSLILESASTNQTSMYLCASSLTETYSNQPQHFGDGTRLSIL.

The chain recombines TRBV9 with TRBJ2-7; 10 bases align to TRBD2. Germline V CDR1 and CDR2: SGDLS, YYNGEE. The CDR3 extends over 15 amino acids. J was trimmed by 4 bases and V by 3 bases; bases with no gene match: 7. CDR3 residues: CASSASSGRGYEQYF. The CDR3 nucleotides read TGTGCCAGCAGCGCCTCTAGCGGGAGAGGGTACGAGCAGTACTTC.

The V call is TRBV7-2, the J call TRBJ2-7, with D perhaps matching TRBD2 (5 bases). This CDR3 has 16 residues. Germline-derived CDR1 and CDR2 are SGHTA and FQGNSA. Trimming shortened V by 1 base and J by 2 bases, and 15 bases separated the two germline ends. The CDR3 protein is CASSLDVAGATYEQYF. The DNA of the CDR3 is TGTGCCAGCAGCTTAGATGTTGCGGGCGCTACCTACGAGCAGTACTTC.

The J gene is TRBJ2-1, the V gene TRBV9, with 12 nucleotides matching TRBD2. J was trimmed by 3 bases and V by 3 bases; bases with no gene match: 1. The CDR3 is 15 amino acids. Per germline, CDR1 SGDLS and CDR2 YYNGEE. The chain's CDR3 is CASSGLAGVYNEQFF. The CDR3, as DNA: TGTGCCAGCAGCGGACTAGCGGGAGTCTACAATGAGCAGTTCTTC.

The chain is built from TRBV5-1 and TRBJ1-1; D perhaps matches TRBD1 (6 bases). Trimming removed 0 bases from V and 7 bases from J, with 10 bases in between. Germline assignment: CDR1 SGHRS and CDR2 YFSETQ. The CDR3 covers 13 residues. CDR3 coding DNA: TGCGCCAGCAGCTTGGGGGGGCGGAATGAAGCTTTCTTT. As protein: CASSLGGRNEAFF.

This chain links TRBV7-3 with TRBJ2-2; the match to TRBD2 covers 12 bases. CDR3 length equals 16 residues. In germline, CDR1 is SGHTA, CDR2 FQGTGA. V was clipped by 5 bases and J by 5 bases; unmatched bases: 6. The CDR3 spells CASSPPGTSGTGELFF. For the CDR3, the DNA is TGTGCCAGCAGCCCCCCCGGGACTAGCGGGACCGGGGAGCTGTTTTTT.

The rearrangement joins TRBV28 to TRBJ1-2; no reliable D call. The CDR3 contains 12 residues. The ends were cut back, 5 bases at V and 2 bases at J, with 6 bases in the middle. Germline CDR1 reads MDHEN; CDR2 reads SYDVKM. As DNA, the CDR3 is TGTGCCAGCAGTAAGGAGAACTATGGCTACACCTTC. Translating it yields CASSKENYGYTF.

V usage is TRBV5-1 and J usage is TRBJ2-3, with 9 bases matching TRBD2. Germline values: CDR1 SGHRS, CDR2 YFSETQ. The CDR3 covers 18 residues. J gave up 4 bases and V 0 bases, and 12 bases lay outside the gene matches. In DNA form, the CDR3 reads TGCGCCAGCAGCTTGGGCTCCAGACTAGCGGTGGGTGCAGATACGCAGTATTTT. As protein: CASSLGSRLAVGADTQYF.

The chain couples TRBV6-5 to TRBJ2-7, with D possibly matching TRBD2 (5 bases). Germline V CDR1 and CDR2: MNHEY, SVGAGI. CDR3 length: 15 residues. Deletions cut 4 bases from V and 0 bases from J, with 13 bases between. The CDR3, as DNA: TGTGCCAGCAGTTGGACTTCGGGAAGCTCCTACGAGCAGTACTTC. Translated, it gives CASSWTSGSSYEQYF.

This chain joins TRBV6-6 and TRBJ2-3; 8 nucleotides align to TRBD2. Germline V gene lookup returns CDR1 MNHNY and CDR2 SVGAGI (reference sequence). V lost 6 bases, J lost 6 bases, and 14 bases stayed unmatched. The CDR3 contains 16 residues. The CDR3 bases are TGTGCCAGCAGGTACCCCCCCAGCGGGAGTAGTGATACGCAGTATTTT. Translating it yields CASRYPPSGSSDTQYF.

As DNA, the CDR3 is TGTGCCAGCTCACCACCAATTAACTCCGGGACAGGTGATAACTATGGCTACACCTTC. This translates into CASSPPINSGTGDNYGYTF. The chain employs TRBV18 and TRBJ1-2; 8 positions agree with TRBD1. V shed 0 bases, J shed 1 base, and the junction held 13 bases outside the gene matches. The CDR3 contains 19 residues. Germline V gives CDR1 KGHSH, CDR2 LQKENI.

The chain has TRBV28 and TRBJ1-1; D call uncertain. Germline assignment: CDR1 MDHEN and CDR2 SYDVKM. V lost 4 bases and J lost 4, with 16 bases in between. The CDR3 is 15 amino acids. Here the CDR3 reads CASSSRKVRVTEAFF. Written as DNA, the CDR3 is TGTGCCAGCAGTTCGAGGAAGGTGAGGGTCACTGAAGCTTTCTTT.

Notes on this clone: The junction departs from the called germline gene at one end, perhaps through a read error. The chain carries TRBV5-4 and TRBJ2-7; TRBD1 matches 9 bases. The CDR3 length is 14 residues. Germline CDR1 is SGHNT and CDR2 is YYREEE (reference sequence). CDR3 in amino acids: CASSLEGQGRGQHF. CDR3 DNA: TGTGCCAGCAGCTTGGAGGGACAGGGCCGGGGGCAGCACTTC.

The chain links TRBV7-8 to TRBJ1-1; 7 bases are shared with TRBD1. The CDR3 spans 14 residues. V lost 4 bases to trimming and J lost 5 bases; unmatched junction nucleotides: 7. Germline values: CDR1 SGHVS, CDR2 FQNEAQ. CDR3 region: CASSSSTGRTEAFF. CDR3 in DNA: TGTGCCAGCAGCTCATCGACAGGGAGGACTGAAGCTTTCTTT.

This sequence joins TRBV30 and TRBJ1-3; D unresolved. V was pared by 0 bases and J by 0 bases, with 9 bases between. Per germline, CDR1 GTSNPN and CDR2 SVGIG (reference sequence). This CDR3 is 15 amino acids long. The CDR3 loop reads CAWSVYRHSGNTIYF. The CDR3 DNA follows: TGTGCCTGGAGTGTATACAGACACTCTGGAAACACCATATATTTT.

The CDR3 is CASSQDLETQYF. DNA of the CDR3: TGTGCCAGCAGCCAAGATCTGGAGACCCAGTACTTC. J is TRBJ2-5 and V is TRBV4-2; D unclear. The CDR3 sequence is 12 residues long. Germline values: CDR1 LGHNA, CDR2 YNFKEQ. Trimming left V 0 bases short and J 5 bases short, with 4 bases between.

The genes are TRBV4-1 and TRBJ2-1; unclear D gene. The ends were cut back, 0 bases at V and 4 bases at J, with 10 bases in the middle. The CDR3 is 15 amino acids. In germline, CDR1 is MGHRA, CDR2 YSYEKL. The CDR3 is CASSQDSFGYNEQFF. CDR3 sequence (DNA): TGCGCCAGCAGCCAAGATAGCTTCGGGTACAATGAGCAGTTCTTC.

The gene calls are TRBV6-5 and TRBJ2-1; 9 bases fit TRBD2. The V gene's germline CDR1 is MNHEY and CDR2 SVGAGI. V was clipped by 7 bases and J by 1 base; unmatched bases: 2. The CDR3 consists of 14 residues. This CDR3 reads CASIAGGSYNEQFF. The CDR3 DNA reads TGTGCCAGCATTGCGGGAGGGTCCTACAATGAGCAGTTCTTC.

This rearrangement joins TRBV10-2 to TRBJ1-2, with TRBD1 as a possible D gene (6 bases). V lost 4 bases, J lost 5 bases, and 17 bases lay in between. The CDR3 runs to 15 residues. Germline CDR1 is WSHSY and CDR2 is SAAADI. CDR3 in amino acids: CASSASGELLYGYTF. The CDR3 nucleotides are TGCGCCAGCAGTGCATCAGGGGAGTTGCTTTATGGCTACACCTTC.

The CDR3 loop is CASSFGGSSGNTIYF. CDR3 in DNA: TGCGCCAGCAGCTTCGGGGGTAGCTCTGGAAACACCATATATTTT. This sequence joins TRBV5-1 and TRBJ1-3; D might be TRBD1 (5 bases). The germline V and J ends were trimmed by 2 bases and 0 bases, with 9 bases remaining between them. Germline loops: CDR1 SGHRS, CDR2 YFSETQ. The CDR3 spans 15 residues.

The rearrangement uses TRBV27 and TRBJ2-1; 8 bases fit TRBD2. CDR1 is MNHEY and CDR2 is SMNVEV in the germline V gene (reference sequence). Trimming cost V 6 bases and J 7 bases; bases outside gene matches: 11. The CDR3 is made up of 15 amino acids. DNA for the CDR3: TGTGCCAGCAGACCCGGGGGGGAAACGTATAATGAGCAGTTCTTC. This sequence encodes CASRPGGETYNEQFF.

This chain joins TRBV2 and TRBJ2-2, with a weak D call TRBD1 (6 bases). This CDR3 contains 15 residues. V lost 5 bases and J lost 0, with 10 bases in between. Germline assignment: CDR1 SNHLY and CDR2 FYNNEI. The CDR3 loop reads CASSYGQTNTGELFF. The DNA for the CDR3 is TGTGCCAGCAGTTATGGACAGACGAACACCGGGGAGCTGTTTTTT. Variable domain in full (rest from reference TRBV2 and TRBJ2-2): EPEVTQTPSHQVTQMGQEVILRCVPISNHLYFYWYRQILGQKVEFLVSFYNNEISEKSEIFDDQFSVERPDGSNFTLKIRSTKLEDSAMYFCASSYGQTNTGELFFGEGSRLTVL.

The chain uses TRBV5-1 and TRBJ1-1; D is unclear. The V end lost 3 bases, the J end lost 3 bases, and 18 bases lay between the germline ends. The CDR3 runs 16 residues. Germline-derived CDR1 and CDR2 are SGHRS and YFSETQ. The CDR3 DNA sequence: TGCGCCAGCAGCTCGCGGGCCACCCCTGGGGACACTGAAGCTTTCTTT. It is translated as CASSSRATPGDTEAFF.

The gene calls are TRBV10-1 and TRBJ1-5; D gene ambiguous. The CDR3 sequence is 12 residues long. Germline CDR1 reads WNHNN; CDR2 reads SYGVQD (reference sequence). The ends were cut back, 7 bases at V and 9 bases at J, with 13 bases in the middle. The CDR3 bases are TGCGCCAGCACGTCGGGTCCGAGGCCCCAGCATTTT. Amino acid sequence: CASTSGPRPQHF.

V is TRBV6-5 and J is TRBJ2-7, with TRBD1 matching 10 bases. CDR3 length: 15 amino acids. Germline lookup yields CDR1 MNHEY and CDR2 SVGAGI. V lost 6 bases to trimming and J lost 2 bases; unmatched junction nucleotides: 7. The CDR3 region has the DNA TGTGCCAGCAGACCGACAGGGGGCATTGCCTACGAGCAGTACTTC. This codes for CASRPTGGIAYEQYF.